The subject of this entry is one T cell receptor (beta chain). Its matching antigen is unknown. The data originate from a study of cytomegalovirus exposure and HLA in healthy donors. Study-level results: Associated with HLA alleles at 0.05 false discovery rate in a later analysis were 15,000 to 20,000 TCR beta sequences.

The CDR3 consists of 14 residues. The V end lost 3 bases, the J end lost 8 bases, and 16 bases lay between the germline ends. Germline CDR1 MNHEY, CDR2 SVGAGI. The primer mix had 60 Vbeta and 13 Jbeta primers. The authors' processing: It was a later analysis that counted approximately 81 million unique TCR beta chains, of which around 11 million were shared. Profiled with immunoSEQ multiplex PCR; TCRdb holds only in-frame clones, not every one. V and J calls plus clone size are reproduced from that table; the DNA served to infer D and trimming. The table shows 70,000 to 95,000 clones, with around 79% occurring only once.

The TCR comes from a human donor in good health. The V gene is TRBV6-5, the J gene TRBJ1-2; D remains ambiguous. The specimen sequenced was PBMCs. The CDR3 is CASSYSPQSGGYTF. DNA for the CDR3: TGTGCCAGCAGTTATTCTCCGCAGTCGGGAGGCTACACCTTC.